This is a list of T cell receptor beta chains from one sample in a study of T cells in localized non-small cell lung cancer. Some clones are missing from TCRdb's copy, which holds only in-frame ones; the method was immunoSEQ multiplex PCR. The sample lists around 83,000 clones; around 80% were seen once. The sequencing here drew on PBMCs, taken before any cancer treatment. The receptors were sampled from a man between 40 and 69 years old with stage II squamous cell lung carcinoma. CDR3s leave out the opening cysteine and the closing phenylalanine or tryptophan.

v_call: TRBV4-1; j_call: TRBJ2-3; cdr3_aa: ASSHQAVYSPSTDTQY
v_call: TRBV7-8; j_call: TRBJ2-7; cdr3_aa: ASNMFPSGYEQY
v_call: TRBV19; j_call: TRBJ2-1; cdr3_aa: ASSIAPGNEQF
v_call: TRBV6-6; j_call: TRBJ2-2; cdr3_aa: ASSPIGRGRIGELF
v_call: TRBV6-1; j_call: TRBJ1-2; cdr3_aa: ASSPTGTGAYGYT
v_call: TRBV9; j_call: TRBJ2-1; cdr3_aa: ASSLSSGSSYNEQF
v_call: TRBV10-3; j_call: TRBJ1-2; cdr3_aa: AISAIGTSYGYT
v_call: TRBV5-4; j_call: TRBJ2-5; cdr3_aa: ASSRRSSGETQY
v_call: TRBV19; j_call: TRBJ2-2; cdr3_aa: ASSPTLLNTGELF
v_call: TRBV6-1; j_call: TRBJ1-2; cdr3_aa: ASNSRVGDYGYT
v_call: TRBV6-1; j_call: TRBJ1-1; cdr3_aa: ASREGLTSTEAF
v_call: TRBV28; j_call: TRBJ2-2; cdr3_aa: ASTQDPETGELF
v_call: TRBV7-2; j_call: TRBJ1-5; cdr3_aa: ATVSVPGQGSGPQH